This T cell receptor beta chain originates from a study of T cell changes during pregnancy in multiple sclerosis (dated by TCRdb to about 2019). Describing the broader study: Changes in the T cell repertoire over the course of pregnancy were examined in this study in women with multiple sclerosis.

V is pared back by 3 bases and J by 6 bases, with 13 bases lying between the germline termini. The CDR3 runs 14 amino acids, cysteine and phenylalanine included. The DNA shown is the 42-base CDR3, in frame from base 1. CDR1 and CDR2 are read off the germline V gene as MGHDK and SYGVNS. Library construction relied on the immunoSEQ multiplex PCR assay. The source is immuneACCESS, and TCRdb retained only in-frame sequences with V and J called. Part of the clones is not carried over; for the studies checked, unresolved V genes explain less than half of this, and the remainder is unexplained. The sample profile shows about 94,000 clones; approximately 94% of them were found once. Together, the top ten hold about 0.84% of the sample. On this clone itself: What this receptor recognizes is not known. Nothing much larger sits one base from this clone, and base qualities are not available.

Sample: peripheral blood, taken in the third trimester of pregnancy. This sequence uses TRBV25-1 and TRBJ2-3; a weak D assignment points to TRBD1 (6 bases agree). The clonotype comes from a female donor with multiple sclerosis, enrolled in a pregnancy study. The CDR3 amino acid sequence is: CASSDLTGWDTQYF. The DNA reads as follows: TGTGCCAGCAGTGATCTCACAGGGTGGGATACGCAGTATTTT. The CDR3, completed at both ends by the reference TRBV25-1 and TRBJ2-3 genes, gives the full variable domain EADIYQTPRYLVIGTGKKITLECSQTMGHDKMYWYQQDPGMELHLIHYSYGVNSTEKGDLSSESTVSRIRTEHFPLTLESARPSHTSQYLCASSDLTGWDTQYFGPGTRLTVL.